This T cell receptor (beta chain) was identified during a study of cytomegalovirus exposure and HLA in healthy donors (dated by TCRdb to 2016 to 2017). About the study as a whole: An earlier analysis of roughly 630 of the donors reported more than 250 Gb of sequence data and 117 million unique TCR beta sequences from about 179 million T cells. Roughly 290 gigabases of sequencing data and around 90 million unique TCR sequences made up an early release that covered over 550 HLA-typed donors. The genetic ancestry cluster associated with self-reported Caucasian donors included around 76% of the roughly 390 genotyped donors. The study was designed to test whether signatures of past pathogen exposure could be identified by cataloging public T cell receptors. The study profiled the T cell repertoires of under 850 subjects by immunosequencing and related them to cytomegalovirus serostatus. Along with the approximately 600-subject first cohort, a separate validation cohort of over a hundred different subjects was used. The study combined high-throughput TCR immunosequencing, statistical association of individual TCRs with disease status, and machine learning to predict cytomegalovirus infection status. In a later analysis, previously published TCR beta repertoires from about 640 donors were re-analyzed and high-resolution HLA genotyping was added so that TCR occurrence patterns could be studied. Rather than using new phenotypic data, the later analysis identified candidate immune exposures from TCR beta sequences and from how often those sequences occurred across donors. In an earlier analysis of more than 550 of the donors, high-throughput TCR beta sequencing was used to judge whether each TCR beta V gene segment behaved as functional or pseudogenic. Alongside the repertoire data, information on donor age, sex, ethnicity and CMV serostatus was compiled. A later genetic analysis used genome-wide SNP genotypes for 398 of the 666 donors, treating that subset as a discovery cohort. Every repertoire in the discovery cohort had been generated on one and the same sequencing platform. HLA typing included class I and class II loci at four-digit resolution. The number of donors typed differed by locus, with roughly 620-630 for A, B, C, DRB1 and DQB1, around 560 for DQA1, about 610 for DPA1, and around 450 for DPB1. Roughly five DR-DQ haplotypes were treated as single units for association and clustering because of strong linkage in the cohort. Among 398 genotyped donors of the cohort, an average of roughly 230,000 unique TCR beta nucleotide sequences was sequenced per donor, of which 15% to 20% were non-productive. What the research found in general, with its limitations: A later analysis found that TCR association rates varied across HLA loci, with DRB1 alleles showing the most associated TCRs and HLA-C alleles the fewest. When HLA alleles, especially DR and DQ, strongly co-occurred, attributing TCR associations to individual alleles was difficult. The study listed 150 to 200 TCR beta chains as associated with cytomegalovirus. A further reported finding was that TCR beta sequences accurately predicted the HLA-A and HLA-B alleles for most subjects in the first cohort. The cohort was sequenced for TCR beta chains only, and without alpha or paired-chain data the features that could be detected were limited. Linkage disequilibrium might explain the correlated functional status among segregating V segments, but an unknown experimental factor could not be excluded. Most CMV-associated TCR beta chains appeared to be HLA-restricted in a later analysis, and the HLA associations seemed to be driven largely by CMV exposure. CMV serostatus was the only immune exposure information available for the cohort. The presence/absence analyses assumed that sequencing depth was roughly uniform across donors, and that assumption may not be true. It was suggested by the authors that the approach could potentially be generalized to other disease states and immunological phenotypes. Compared with the roughly 710-donor mean, donors in an Asian-associated ancestry cluster had fewer N-insertions in productive TCRs, according to a later genetic analysis. V-gene and J-gene trimming of TCR beta chains was associated with a missense DCLRE1C variant in a later genetic analysis, and the association was replicated in an independent cohort. The classifier was reported to diagnose cytomegalovirus status with high specificity and sensitivity in both the original and validation cohorts. Several of the top co-occurrence clusters appeared to be linked to parvovirus B19, influenza, CMV and Epstein-Barr virus, according to a later analysis. In a later analysis, around 17,000 TCR beta sequences were associated with specific HLA alleles at a false discovery rate of 0.05. Most TCR sequences were observed very rarely across donors, whereas some public TCRs were present in many individuals. Approximately 16 rarely observed V segments, including chromosome 9 orphons, were excluded from the earlier analysis of several hundred of the donors because counts were too low. HLA typing was unavailable for some donors at each locus, so association tests used only the typed subset. A cluster of highly shared sequence variants was judged likely to be a technical artifact of the sequencing pipeline. Some IMGT-functional V segments, including TRBV6-2 and TRBV6-3, could not be told apart with the 87-base-pair reads, so those segments were excluded. Three of the identified cytomegalovirus-associated TCR beta chains were confirmed in vitro to be specific for cytomegalovirus antigens. Broadly in line with IMGT annotations, most TCR beta V segments showed up in productive rearrangements about 87% or about 30% of the time in an earlier analysis of approximately 640 of the donors. Compared with equally common non-associated chains, HLA-associated TCR beta chains in a later analysis were more clonally expanded and had lower generation probabilities.

In total, roughly 670 healthy bone marrow donors made up the cohort. At the time of sampling, all cohort members were nominally healthy, though unrecorded immune exposures were likely present. The donor was CMV seropositive and belonged to the group of 250 to 350 seropositive cohort members. A peripheral blood sample was provided by each donor, and peripheral blood mononuclear cells were used for TCR beta sequencing. The Qiagen DNeasy Blood Extraction Kit was used to extract genomic DNA from the blood cell samples. The library was generated by the immunoSEQ multiplex PCR assay. For the multiplex PCR, a mixture combining 60 forward primers for TCR Vbeta segments and 13 reverse primers for TCR Jbeta segments was used. The CDR3 region of rearranged TCR beta genes was amplified from genomic DNA by a multiplex PCR assay. The amplified TCR beta libraries were sequenced on the Illumina HiSeq System as 87-base-pair reads. The paper's data handling went like this. A later analysis tallied 75 million to 95 million unique TCR beta chains across the 666 repertoires, and around 12 million of those chains were shared by two or more donors. Raw reads were error-corrected and collapsed into unique sequences with a nearest-neighbor algorithm that merged closely related sequences to remove PCR and sequencing errors. V, D and J gene segments were assigned by aligning CDR3 sequences to IMGT reference sequences. Each retained sequence needed at least a six-nucleotide match to both a V gene segment and a J gene segment. A rearrangement was called productive if the CDR3 had no stop codons and remained in frame with V and J, and every other rearrangement was called non-productive. Following IMGT convention, CDR3 was defined as the stretch from the second conserved V-encoded cysteine up to the conserved J-encoded phenylalanine. In an earlier analysis of roughly 610 of the donors, sequences lacking an unambiguous match to a single V gene segment were excluded. In an earlier analysis of almost 600 of the donors, a V segment was called functional when productive rearrangements were above 56.7%, and segregating when the standard deviation between donors exceeded 5%. A statistical classification framework was developed to diagnose cytomegalovirus status using the catalog of TCR beta chain sequences. A later analysis assigned V and J genes by comparing TCR nucleotide sequences with IMGT/GENE-DB human TR gene sequences. In a later analysis, CDR3 sequences and most-parsimonious VDJ recombination scenarios were assigned using the TCRdist pipeline. In a later analysis, each TCR beta chain was defined by its CDR3 amino acid sequence together with its V-gene family, and reads lacking a unique V-gene family were excluded. To address suspected cross-contamination and a sequencing artifact, a later analysis removed over 500 highly shared, low-generation-probability nucleotide sequences. In a later analysis, a clonal expansion index was calculated for each public chain from normalized within-repertoire ranks of inferred template counts. Generation probabilities in a later analysis came from a VDJ recombination model fitted to out-of-frame rearrangements, and those results were checked against IGoR. In a later analysis, hypergeometric tests were used to score TCR-TCR, TCR-HLA and TCR-CMV co-occurrence, with a repertoire-size bias correction applied to TCR pairs. To estimate false discovery rates, a later analysis permuted the HLA or CMV assignments 20 times. A later analysis grouped co-occurring TCRs with DBSCAN, adding TCRdist sequence similarity when clustering within HLA-allele-positive subsets. Repertoires with fewer than 30,000 or more than 120,000 public chains were left out of co-occurrence clustering, as were a handful of repertoires with anomalous nucleotide sharing. The immuneACCESS repertoire file appears here via TCRdb, limited to in-frame rearrangements. These files lack a portion of the clones; in checked studies, under half of the deficit traces to unresolved V genes, and the cause of the others is not known. V, J and clone size reflect that table, while D and trimming were determined from the DNA. The sample table lists more than 150,000 clones, more than 75% of them with a count of one. The top ten clonotypes cover 2% to 2.5% of the sample.

Comments on this clone: No cognate antigen has been identified for it. No much larger clonotype is one base removed from it; base qualities were not supplied.

V and J are trimmed by 2 bases and 9 bases, and the gene matches miss 9 bases of the junction. There are 15 amino acids in the CDR3, from cysteine to phenylalanine inclusive. Of the read, only the CDR3 DNA is kept; its 45 bases are in frame from base 1. The germline V gene provides CDR1 SGHDT and CDR2 YYEEEE. The source material was PBMCs. The chain links TRBV5-6 with TRBJ2-5; 11 central bases correspond to TRBD2. The TCR originated in a woman in her 30s in good health and CMV-seropositive. The DNA is TGTGCCAGCAGCTTCCTAGCGGGGGGTTCCAGGGCCCAGTACTTC. Translated, it reads CASSFLAGGSRAQYF.